Below, 19 T cell receptor beta chains from the same sample are listed, as sequenced in a study of beta chain features in type 1 diabetes. Sequenced material consisted of expressed TCRB transcripts (all of the isolated RNA was reverse transcribed). The protocol was immunoSEQ multiplex PCR, while the TCRdb copy is restricted to in-frame clones and leaves out a portion. Altogether some 410,000 clones are present, about 14% being singletons, with the ten largest covering roughly 0.033%. The specimen sequenced was naive CD4+ T cells from blood. The receptors stem from a man aged 25-45 years in good health.

Only a few counts were recorded for this clone. V is TRBV29-1 and J is TRBJ2-1; perhaps TRBD1 as D (6 bases). The CDR3 sequence is 13 residues long. V lost 4 bases and J 6 bases, leaving 13 bases between the germline ends. CDR1 is SQVTM, CDR2 ANQGSEA, per germline. As DNA, the CDR3 is TGCAGCGTTGGGGTTGGACAGCTCAATGAGCAGTTCTTC. Protein: CSVGVGQLNEQFF.

This clone turned up a few times. This rearrangement joins TRBV6-5 to TRBJ2-7; 9 positions agree with TRBD2. In germline, CDR1 is MNHEY, CDR2 SVGAGI. The CDR3 has 16 amino acids. Trimming took 0 bases from V and 1 from J; bases not matched to a gene: 4. The CDR3 here is CASSYSGSGSSYEQYF. CDR3 nucleotide sequence: TGTGCCAGCAGTTACTCGGGTAGCGGGAGTTCCTACGAGCAGTACTTC.

This clone was picked up a small number of times. The chain has TRBV18 and TRBJ2-6; D remains unclear. The CDR3 is made up of 17 amino acids. The V gene lost 5 bases and the J gene lost 3 bases, with 17 bases spanning the gap. The germline gives CDR1 KGHSH, CDR2 LQKENI. CDR3: CASSAALRRRGANVLTF. CDR3 sequence (DNA): TGTGCCAGCTCAGCGGCCTTAAGGCGTCGTGGGGCCAACGTCCTGACTTTC.

This clone was seen a few times. This chain's CDR3 is CASSSLLGGANVLTF. CDR3 bases: TGTGCCAGTAGTAGCCTCTTGGGTGGGGCCAACGTCCTGACTTTC. The genes are TRBV19 and TRBJ2-6; D unclear. Trimming shortened V by 4 bases and J by 3 bases, and 10 bases separated the two germline ends. This CDR3 region has 15 residues. Per the germline V gene, CDR1 is LNHDA and CDR2 is SQIVND (reference sequence).

This clone was picked up a small number of times. The V gene is TRBV5-1, the J gene TRBJ2-1; 8 bases match TRBD2. The trim removed 0 bases at V and 6 bases at J, leaving 5 bases unmatched. The CDR3 is 15 residues long. Germline lookup yields CDR1 SGHRS and CDR2 YFSETQ. CDR3: CASSLEAGVINEQFF. CDR3 nucleotide sequence: TGCGCCAGCAGCTTGGAAGCGGGGGTGATCAATGAGCAGTTCTTC.

The sample holds a few counts of this clone. V gene TRBV5-1 combines with J gene TRBJ1-2, with 9 bases that match TRBD1. Per the germline V gene, CDR1 is SGHRS and CDR2 is YFSETQ. The CDR3 contains 19 residues. V lost 2 bases, J lost 6 bases, and 20 bases stayed unmatched. CDR3 residues: CASSFFPPGQGSGPNGYTF. CDR3 DNA sequence: TGCGCCAGCAGCTTTTTTCCACCGGGACAGGGAAGTGGCCCCAATGGCTACACCTTC. The complete variable domain, with remaining parts taken from reference TRBV5-1 and TRBJ1-2, reads KAGVTQTPRYLIKTRGQQVTLSCSPISGHRSVSWYQQTPGQGLQFLFEYFSETQRNKGNFPGRFSGRQFSNSRSEMNVSTLELGDSALYLCASSFFPPGQGSGPNGYTFGSGTRLTVV.

V gene TRBV6-5 combines with J gene TRBJ2-1, with D perhaps matching TRBD2 (5 bases). Germline V gene sequence: CDR1 MNHEY, CDR2 SVGAGI. V dropped 6 bases and J dropped 6 bases, with 9 bases sitting between them. The CDR3 is 12 residues long. The DNA of the CDR3 is TGTGCCAGCAGCCGGGATGTCAATGAGCAGTTCTTC. This encodes CASSRDVNEQFF.

The chain joins TRBV7-2 to TRBJ2-7; 8 nucleotides align to TRBD2. CDR3 size: 16 residues. Trimming at V came to 1 base and at J to 7 bases, leaving 12 bases not matched to a gene. The germline gives CDR1 SGHTA, CDR2 FQGNSA. CDR3 in amino acids: CASSLGGGTLNTEQYV. The CDR3 DNA reads as TGTGCCAGCAGCTTAGGCGGGGGGACCTTGAATACGGAGCAGTACGTC.

This clone has more than one count but fewer than ten. The rearrangement joins TRBV29-1 to TRBJ2-3, with D possibly being TRBD1 or TRBD2 (5 bases each). Germline V gene sequence: CDR1 SQVTM, CDR2 ANQGSEA. The CDR3 is made up of 20 amino acids. Trimming pared 2 bases from V and 0 bases from J, leaving 27 bases between. The DNA for the CDR3 is TGCAGCGTTGAACCCCGTTGGGGCAGGGAGAAATCAGCTAGCACAGATACGCAGTATTTT. Translating it yields CSVEPRWGREKSASTDTQYF.

The CDR3 reads CASSLGLAGFTDTQYF. In DNA, the CDR3 is TGTGCCAGCAGCTTAGGACTAGCGGGGTTCACAGATACGCAGTATTTT. The J gene is TRBJ2-3, the V gene TRBV9; the match to TRBD2 covers 12 bases. Germline CDR1 SGDLS, CDR2 YYNGEE. The CDR3 extends over 16 amino acids. J gave up 2 bases and V 4 bases, and 5 bases lay outside the gene matches.

This clone has just a few counts. The chain employs TRBV9 and TRBJ2-3; possible D gene TRBD1, 7 bases. The ends were cut back, 0 bases at V and 5 bases at J, with 13 bases in the middle. Germline V lookup: CDR1 SGDLS, CDR2 YYNGEE. The CDR3 consists of 15 residues. The CDR3 nucleotides read TGTGCCAGCAGCGTAGAGACAGGGACTCTAGATACGCAGTATTTT. It codes for CASSVETGTLDTQYF.

The chain employs TRBV7-9 and TRBJ1-1; tentative D call: TRBD1 (5 bases). The CDR3 has 15 amino acids. Germline V lookup: CDR1 SEHNR, CDR2 FQNEAQ (reference sequence). Between the trimmed V and J ends, which lost 1 base and 4 bases, there was a span of 13 bases. The CDR3: CASSLGGATGTEAFF. The CDR3 nucleotides are TGTGCCAGCAGCTTAGGCGGGGCTACGGGCACTGAAGCTTTCTTT.

The chain's CDR3 is CAWTAGENSYNEQFF. The DNA of the CDR3 is TGTGCCTGGACGGCTGGGGAGAACTCCTACAATGAGCAGTTCTTC. The chain uses TRBV30 and TRBJ2-1; D might be TRBD2 (5 bases). The CDR3 contains 15 residues. V was cut by 4 bases and J by 0 bases, with 13 bases left in between. Per the germline V gene, CDR1 is GTSNPN and CDR2 is SVGIG (reference sequence).

This clone was picked up a small number of times. This chain uses TRBV7-2 with TRBJ2-3; D call uncertain. The CDR3 has 14 residues. The V end lost 3 bases, the J end lost 2 bases, and 9 bases lay between the germline ends. Germline values: CDR1 SGHTA, CDR2 FQGNSA. CDR3 amino acids: CASSFSRATDTQYF. The DNA of the CDR3 is TGTGCCAGCAGCTTTTCCCGGGCCACAGATACGCAGTATTTT.

This clone was picked up many times. This chain uses TRBV25-1 with TRBJ2-1; tentative D call: TRBD2 (6 bases). V was pared by 3 bases and J by 7 bases, with 7 bases between. Germline V gives CDR1 MGHDK, CDR2 SYGVNS. The CDR3 consists of 12 residues. This CDR3 reads CASSELANEQFF. The DNA for the CDR3 is TGTGCCAGCAGTGAGCTAGCGAATGAGCAGTTCTTC. The entire variable domain, with the rest obtained from reference TRBV25-1 and TRBJ2-1, is as follows: EADIYQTPRYLVIGTGKKITLECSQTMGHDKMYWYQQDPGMELHLIHYSYGVNSTEKGDLSSESTVSRIRTEHFPLTLESARPSHTSQYLCASSELANEQFFGPGTRLTVL.

The table lists this clone with a few counts. V usage is TRBV11-3 and J usage is TRBJ2-1; 10 bases map to TRBD1. V was pared by 6 bases and J by 7 bases, with 3 bases of the junction left unmatched. The CDR3 has 13 amino acids. The V gene's germline CDR1 is SGHNT and CDR2 YENEEA. CDR3 sequence: CASRAGQGNEQFF. DNA for the CDR3: TGTGCCAGCAGGGCGGGACAGGGGAATGAGCAGTTCTTC.

CDR3 loop: CASSLKGRTANEQFF. The CDR3 DNA reads TGTGCCAGCAGCCTTAAGGGGAGGACAGCAAATGAGCAGTTCTTC. J is TRBJ2-1 and V is TRBV5-4; D possibly uses TRBD1 or TRBD2 (6 bases each). Germline lookup yields CDR1 SGHNT and CDR2 YYREEE (reference sequence). This CDR3 comprises 15 residues. Trimming shortened V by 4 bases and J by 7 bases, and 18 bases separated the two germline ends.

This chain connects TRBV30 to TRBJ2-3; 7 nucleotides align to TRBD2. Germline V gives CDR1 GTSNPN, CDR2 SVGIG (reference sequence). This CDR3 spans 13 amino acids. The ends lost 8 bases at V and 5 bases at J; junction bases unmatched: 10. CDR3 nucleotide sequence: TGTGCCGGCGGTGCGGGAGTGATAGATACGCAGTATTTT. Residues: CAGGAGVIDTQYF. Combining the CDR3 with reference TRBV30 and TRBJ2-3 gives the whole variable domain SQTIHQWPATLVQPVGSPLSLECTVEGTSNPNLYWYRQAAGRGLQLLFYSVGIGQISSEVPQNLSASRPQDRQFILSSKKLLLSDSGFYLCAGGAGVIDTQYFGPGTRLTVL.

The chain links TRBV7-2 to TRBJ2-5; 15 nucleotides agree with TRBD2. The CDR3 covers 16 residues. V lost 5 bases to trimming and J lost 5 bases; unmatched junction nucleotides: 6. Germline V CDR1 and CDR2: SGHTA, FQGNSA. DNA for the CDR3: TGTGCCAGCAGCCTACGGACTAGCGGGGGGGTGGAGACCCAGTACTTC. As protein: CASSLRTSGGVETQYF.